These T cell receptor beta chains were read from a single sample in a study of blood T cell repertoires in COVID-19. This table comes from immunoSEQ multiplex PCR, and its TCRdb copy is limited to in-frame clones, with some not included. The sample yields some 320,000 clones, over 85% seen once. Sequenced: PBMCs or T cells enriched from blood (not recorded which). All receptors come from a man in his 60s who had recovered from COVID-19. Both conserved end residues are part of each CDR3. D genes are given only for firm matches. Size values are once, few and many counts, or a class for expanded clones, and some rows have none.

size: -
D: -
length: 13
J: TRBJ1-2
V: TRBV7-2
CDR3: CASSLQDTYGYTF

size: once
D: -
length: 13
J: TRBJ1-1
V: TRBV9
CDR3: CASSGLANTEAFF

size: once
D: -
length: 13
J: TRBJ2-7
V: TRBV5-1
CDR3: CASSLGYPPEQYF

size: once
D: TRBD2
length: 17
J: TRBJ2-7
V: TRBV4-1
CDR3: CASSQLAGGGVPYEQYF

size: -
D: TRBD1
length: 14
J: TRBJ2-7
V: TRBV27
CDR3: CASSFDRVTPKQYF

size: -
D: -
length: 15
J: TRBJ1-5
V: TRBV19
CDR3: CASSSRTALNQPQHF

size: few
D: -
length: 13
J: TRBJ1-5
V: TRBV12-5
CDR3: CASRRDSNQPQHF

size: few
D: -
length: 15
J: TRBJ1-5
V: TRBV30
CDR3: CAWSAGLRGNQPQHF

size: -
D: -
length: 16
J: TRBJ2-6
V: TRBV5-5
CDR3: CASSQQGASGANVLTF

size: -
D: TRBD1
length: 16
J: TRBJ2-1
V: TRBV5-8
CDR3: CASSARWDRVYNEQFF

size: -
D: -
length: 20
J: TRBJ1-1
V: TRBV6-4
CDR3: CASSDSGGERHVLGETEAFF

size: -
D: TRBD1
length: 15
J: TRBJ1-5
V: TRBV19
CDR3: CASSIGDRENQPQHF

size: once
D: TRBD1
length: 16
J: TRBJ2-3
V: TRBV5-1
CDR3: CASSTTGTGVPDTQYF